The T cell receptor (beta chain) under discussion was sequenced for a study of blood T cell repertoires in COVID-19. Overall study context: Some COVID-19 samples were acute and others convalescent; all came from the United States, Italy and Spain. T cells, B-cell-depleted T cells, or PBMCs provided the cDNA or gDNA that served as material.

Original analysis: For nucleated cells, counts were estimated from reference gene primer amplification. Some clones are missing from TCRdb's copy, which holds only in-frame ones; the method was immunoSEQ multiplex PCR. V, J and clone size are taken as reported in that table, and D and trimming were inferred from the DNA itself. This table holds more than 100,000 clones, about 80% found once. Only one count was recorded for this clone. Germline CDR1 is SGDLS and CDR2 is YYNGEE. This CDR3 comprises 14 residues. The V end was cut by 4 bases, the J end by 5 bases, with 14 bases between. The TCR sequence derives from a woman aged 50 to 60 with acute or convalescent COVID-19. Sequenced sample: peripheral blood. The V and J genes are TRBV9 and TRBJ2-3; D might be TRBD2 (5 bases). CDR3 DNA: TGTGCCAGCAGCCCCCTCGGACTGTTAGATACGCAGTATTTT. It yields the protein CASSPLGLLDTQYF.